The 18 T cell receptor beta chains below come from one sample, sequenced in a study of chemoradiotherapy in HPV16-positive cancers. Libraries were prepared by immunoSEQ multiplex PCR; TCRdb keeps only in-frame clonotypes and omits some of them. The table lists 4,000 to 6,000 clones, over 70% of them singletons. Here the sequenced sample was tumor tissue, taken from a patient who underwent chemoradiotherapy. These receptors were collected from a human donor with HPV-associated anogenital cancer.

V gene TRBV6-6 combines with J gene TRBJ2-5, with 8 bases identical to TRBD2. The CDR3 runs 13 residues. Germline V gene data show CDR1 as MNHNY and CDR2 as SVGAGI (reference sequence). V was clipped by 8 bases and J by 5 bases; unmatched bases: 7. The CDR3 reads CASFRGGVETQYF. The CDR3 region has the DNA TGTGCCAGCTTTCGGGGGGGCGTTGAGACCCAGTACTTC.

The chain recombines TRBV6-5 with TRBJ1-5; no reliable D call. V lost 4 bases and J lost 4, with 5 bases in between. The CDR3 loop spans 12 amino acids. From germline, CDR1 is MNHEY and CDR2 SVGAGI. The CDR3 bases are TGTGCCAGCAGTTCCAAAAATCAGCCCCAGCATTTT. It is translated as CASSSKNQPQHF.

The rearrangement uses TRBV10-3 and TRBJ1-5, with unresolved D. CDR3 size: 12 residues. The V end lost 6 bases, the J end lost 0 bases, and 3 bases lay between the germline ends. Germline CDR1 reads ENHRY; CDR2 reads SYGVKD. The CDR3 nucleotides are TGTGCCATCAGGGGTAGCAATCAGCCCCAGCATTTT. Protein sequence: CAIRGSNQPQHF.

J is TRBJ2-7 and V is TRBV6-5, with 10 positions matching TRBD1. CDR1 and CDR2 (germline): MNHEY, SVGAGI. The V and J ends lost 0 bases and 3 bases, in that order; junction bases with no gene match: 2. The CDR3 covers 15 residues. The CDR3 sequence is CASSYSTGGIYEQYF. The CDR3 nucleotides are TGTGCCAGCAGTTACTCGACAGGGGGCATCTACGAGCAGTACTTC.

J is TRBJ1-6 and V is TRBV2, with D maybe TRBD1 (5 bases). The CDR3 is 16 amino acids. V lost 4 bases, J lost 7 bases, and 17 bases lay in between. Germline CDR1 reads SNHLY; CDR2 reads FYNNEI. The CDR3 region is CASSARDPAGNSPLHF. The CDR3 nucleotides are TGTGCCAGCAGTGCCCGGGACCCTGCTGGCAATTCACCCCTCCACTTT.

This clone turned up a few times. The V and J genes are TRBV20-1 and TRBJ2-1, with D hard to call. V was pared by 6 bases and J by 5 bases, with 8 bases between. The germline V gene has CDR1 DFQATT and CDR2 SNEGSKA (reference sequence). This CDR3 contains 11 residues. CDR3 coding DNA: TGCAGTGCCGGAATTCACAATGAGCAGTTCTTC. This encodes CSAGIHNEQFF.

The V gene is TRBV28, the J gene TRBJ2-3; TRBD2 matches at 10 bases. The CDR3 spans 15 residues. J gave up 2 bases and V 10 bases, and 9 bases lay outside the gene matches. Germline V gene lookup returns CDR1 MDHEN and CDR2 SYDVKM. CDR3 in amino acids: CATTRSGGATDTQYF. CDR3 nucleotide sequence: TGTGCCACAACGAGAAGCGGGGGGGCCACAGATACGCAGTATTTT.

The CDR3 here is CASSEARGLEAFF. CDR3 DNA: TGTGCCAGCAGTGAGGCCAGAGGGCTTGAAGCTTTCTTT. V is TRBV6-4 and J is TRBJ1-1; D unclear. V dropped 3 bases and J dropped 7 bases, with 12 bases sitting between them. CDR1 is MRHNA and CDR2 is SNTAGT in the germline V gene. This CDR3 has 13 amino acids.

This chain links TRBV28 with TRBJ1-4, with 7 bases identical to TRBD1. CDR1 MDHEN and CDR2 SYDVKM come from the germline V gene. This CDR3 has 13 amino acids. V lost 5 bases to trimming and J lost 5 bases; unmatched junction nucleotides: 2. CDR3 coding DNA: TGTGCCAGCAGTGTGGACAGGAATGAAAAACTGTTTTTT. It translates to CASSVDRNEKLFF.

The V and J genes are TRBV25-1 and TRBJ1-6; D remains ambiguous. The CDR3 loop spans 14 amino acids. Germline CDR1 and CDR2: MGHDK and SYGVNS. The ends were cut back, 2 bases at V and 6 bases at J, with 8 bases in the middle. The CDR3 loop reads CASSEAEVNSPLHF. The CDR3 region has the DNA TGTGCCAGCAGTGAAGCGGAAGTTAATTCACCCCTCCACTTT.

The V gene is TRBV18, the J gene TRBJ2-3; a weak D match, TRBD1 (6 bases). V was clipped by 6 bases and J by 0 bases, with 13 bases between them. CDR1 KGHSH and CDR2 LQKENI come from the germline V gene. The CDR3 is 15 residues long. CDR3 sequence (DNA): TGTGCCAGCTCGGATCGACAGGCCAGCACAGATACGCAGTATTTT. Protein sequence: CASSDRQASTDTQYF.

The rearrangement links TRBV7-2 to TRBJ1-5, with no clear D. Trimming stripped 0 bases from V and 5 bases from J, with 5 bases between. The CDR3 spans 13 residues. The germline V gene encodes CDR1 SGHTA and CDR2 FQGNSA. CDR3 sequence: CASSLAGDQPQHF. The CDR3 DNA is TGTGCCAGCAGCTTAGCGGGTGATCAGCCCCAGCATTTT. The full variable domain, with the rest looked up from reference TRBV7-2 and TRBJ1-5, is GAGVSQSPSNKVTEKGKDVELRCDPISGHTALYWYRQSLGQGLEFLIYFQGNSAPDKSGLPSDRFSAERTGGSVSTLTIQRTQQEDSAVYLCASSLAGDQPQHFGDGTRLSIL.

A few counts support this clone. The chain carries TRBV2 and TRBJ2-3; 13 positions match TRBD2. The CDR3 consists of 15 residues. The V segment lost 4 bases and the J segment 5 bases; nucleotides outside the gene matches: 3. Germline lookup yields CDR1 SNHLY and CDR2 FYNNEI. CDR3 in DNA: TGTGCCAGCAGTGGTGGACTAGCGGGAGAAGATACGCAGTATTTT. Translating it yields CASSGGLAGEDTQYF.

A few counts support this clone. The V call is TRBV10-1, the J call TRBJ2-1; maybe TRBD2 (6 bases). Germline CDR1 reads WNHNN; CDR2 reads SYGVQD (reference sequence). V lost 4 bases, J lost 1 base, and 23 bases lay in between. CDR3 length: 19 amino acids. The CDR3 spells CASSGRADGAFVSYNEQFF. The CDR3 DNA sequence: TGCGCCAGCAGTGGGAGGGCGGACGGAGCCTTCGTATCCTACAATGAGCAGTTCTTC.

This chain's CDR3 is CASSPRGLRAGELFF. CDR3 sequence (DNA): TGTGCCAGCAGTCCCCGGGGCCTCAGGGCCGGGGAGCTGTTTTTT. The genes are TRBV27 and TRBJ2-2; either TRBD1 or TRBD2 may supply D (5 bases each). In germline, CDR1 is MNHEY, CDR2 SMNVEV (reference sequence). This CDR3 has 15 amino acids. Trimming removed 5 bases at V and 6 bases at J, with 16 bases between.

CDR3 sequence (DNA): TGCGCCAGCAGCTTGGACGGCGAGGGCACCGGGGAGCTGTTTTTT. It encodes CASSLDGEGTGELFF. The chain uses TRBV5-1 and TRBJ2-2, with D possibly matching TRBD2 (5 bases). Deletions cut 0 bases from V and 4 bases from J, with 10 bases between. CDR3 length: 15 residues. Per the germline V gene, CDR1 is SGHRS and CDR2 is YFSETQ.

The CDR3 bases are TGCGCCAGCAGCCAAGGGCAGAGCTATGGCTACACCTTC. Its translation: CASSQGQSYGYTF. The chain is built from TRBV4-1 and TRBJ1-2; D gene uncertain. Germline values: CDR1 MGHRA, CDR2 YSYEKL. Trimming shortened V by 1 base and J by 4 bases, and 7 bases separated the two germline ends. The CDR3 extends over 13 amino acids.

In nucleotides, the CDR3 is TGTGCCAGCAGTCCTGGACAGGAACCCTACGAGCAGTACTTC. It codes for CASSPGQEPYEQYF. V and J are TRBV27 and TRBJ2-7, with 7 bases identical to TRBD1. The CDR3 spans 14 residues. The germline V gene has CDR1 MNHEY and CDR2 SMNVEV (reference sequence). V lost 5 bases and J lost 2; bases outside the gene matches: 6.